These 32 T cell receptor beta chains came from one sample sequenced in a study of blood T cell repertoires in COVID-19. Generated by immunoSEQ multiplex PCR, the TCRdb table keeps only in-frame clones and is missing some. The table records 140,000 or so clones, about 87% of them present only once. Sequenced input: peripheral blood. Receptor source: a man aged 55 to 70 with active or convalescent COVID-19.

This chain joins TRBV6-4 and TRBJ2-1; D is perhaps TRBD1 (5 bases). The V end was cut by 0 bases, the J end by 9 bases, with 12 bases between. The CDR3 extends over 14 amino acids. Germline CDR1 reads MRHNA; CDR2 reads SNTAGT. CDR3 loop: CASSDSGWGGEQFF. The CDR3 bases are TGTGCCAGCAGTGACTCAGGTTGGGGCGGTGAGCAGTTCTTC.

V usage is TRBV2 and J usage is TRBJ2-7; D possibly corresponds to TRBD1 (6 bases). The germline V gene encodes CDR1 SNHLY and CDR2 FYNNEI. The CDR3 runs to 14 residues. Deletions cut 3 bases from V and 3 bases from J, with 12 bases between. The CDR3 nucleotides read TGTGCCAGCAGTGACAGGGGCGGCTTCTACGAGCAGTACTTC. Translating gives CASSDRGGFYEQYF.

Remarks on this clone: Other nucleotide sequences from this sample produce the same CDR3. V gene TRBV4-1 combines with J gene TRBJ2-2; no firm D call. Trimming shortened V by 3 bases and J by 7 bases, and 9 bases separated the two germline ends. Germline V gives CDR1 MGHRA, CDR2 YSYEKL. The CDR3 length is 13 residues. As DNA, the CDR3 is TGCGCCAGCAGCCACTCAGAGGTCGGGGAGCTGTTTTTT. This encodes CASSHSEVGELFF.

This clone was recorded only once. This sequence joins TRBV4-2 and TRBJ1-6; 9 nucleotides align to TRBD1. V lost 1 base to trimming and J lost 7 bases; unmatched junction nucleotides: 2. Per the germline V gene, CDR1 is LGHNA and CDR2 is YNFKEQ. This CDR3 comprises 15 residues. The CDR3 bases are TGTGCCAGCAGCCAAGGGACAGGGGACAATTCACCCCTCCACTTT. Protein product: CASSQGTGDNSPLHF.

The V call is TRBV7-2, the J call TRBJ2-7; a weak D match, TRBD2 (5 bases). The CDR3 loop spans 14 amino acids. CDR1 and CDR2 (germline): SGHTA, FQGNSA. V was trimmed by 1 base and J by 2 bases, leaving 9 bases between them. The CDR3 nucleotides read TGTGCCAGCAGCTTAGGTGGGAGCGCCTACGAGCAGTACTTC. It encodes CASSLGGSAYEQYF.

V usage is TRBV2 and J usage is TRBJ1-5; TRBD1 aligns across 10 bases. J lost 0 bases, V lost 6 bases, and 8 bases had no gene match. The CDR3 runs to 17 residues. In germline, CDR1 is SNHLY, CDR2 FYNNEI. CDR3 sequence (DNA): TGTGCCAGCAGAAGGGACAGGGGAAATTATAGCAATCAGCCCCAGCATTTT. Protein product: CASRRDRGNYSNQPQHF.

This clone was observed a single time. The chain recombines TRBV7-2 with TRBJ1-2; TRBD1 matches at 7 bases. Germline V gene lookup returns CDR1 SGHTA and CDR2 FQGNSA. The ends lost 3 bases at V and 6 bases at J; junction bases unmatched: 7. The CDR3 has 14 amino acids. CDR3 loop: CASSFTGTAHGYTF. CDR3 coding DNA: TGTGCCAGCAGCTTTACCGGGACAGCACATGGCTACACCTTC.

The table lists this clone with a count of one. The chain carries TRBV5-6 and TRBJ1-1, with 7 bases fitting TRBD1. This CDR3 has 17 amino acids. The germline gives CDR1 SGHDT, CDR2 YYEEEE. V lost 2 bases, J lost 1 base, and 11 bases stayed unmatched. CDR3 in amino acids: CASSLRRSTGKNTEAFF. CDR3 nucleotide sequence: TGTGCCAGCAGCTTAAGACGGTCGACAGGGAAGAACACTGAAGCTTTCTTT.

The table lists this clone with a count of one. V usage is TRBV4-1 and J usage is TRBJ2-2; D possibly corresponds to TRBD2 (8 bases). Germline V gives CDR1 MGHRA, CDR2 YSYEKL. This CDR3 has 18 residues. V gave up 3 bases and J gave up 3 bases, with 20 bases separating them. CDR3 protein: CASSHPKGASGHTGELFF. CDR3 DNA: TGCGCCAGCAGCCATCCGAAGGGGGCTAGCGGGCACACCGGGGAGCTGTTTTTT.

The V call is TRBV28, the J call TRBJ1-6, with D possibly TRBD1 on 6 matching bases. V shed 2 bases and J shed 7 bases, with 18 bases lying between them. The CDR3 has 17 amino acids. Germline assignment: CDR1 MDHEN and CDR2 SYDVKM. CDR3 bases: TGTGCCAGCAGTTTAGGTCCAGTGGCAGGGGTAAATTCACCCCTCCACTTT. Protein sequence: CASSLGPVAGVNSPLHF.

The chain links TRBV2 to TRBJ1-6, with unresolved D. Germline CDR1 reads SNHLY; CDR2 reads FYNNEI. V dropped 6 bases and J dropped 0 bases, with 6 bases sitting between them. The CDR3 is 14 residues long. CDR3 residues: CASSELSYNSPLHF. The CDR3 DNA follows: TGTGCCAGCAGCGAACTCTCCTATAATTCACCCCTCCACTTT.

This chain connects TRBV19 to TRBJ2-1; 9 bases agree with TRBD1. This CDR3 comprises 15 residues. After removal of 9 bases from V and 0 bases from J, the junction contained 6 bases not matched to a gene. CDR1 LNHDA and CDR2 SQIVND come from the germline V gene (reference sequence). The CDR3 reads CASEETGGSYNEQFF. CDR3 in DNA: TGTGCCAGCGAAGAGACAGGGGGCTCCTACAATGAGCAGTTCTTC.

V gene TRBV7-6 combines with J gene TRBJ2-3, with TRBD2 as a possible D gene (7 bases). Germline V lookup: CDR1 SGHVS, CDR2 FNYEAQ. The CDR3 sequence is 17 residues long. V was pared by 1 base and J by 3 bases, with 17 bases between. CDR3 region: CASSLEGGRLNTDTQYF. The DNA of the CDR3 is TGTGCCAGCAGCTTAGAGGGGGGGCGCTTAAATACAGATACGCAGTATTTT.

The V gene is TRBV11-1, the J gene TRBJ2-7, with D unclear. The length of the CDR3 is 11 residues. Germline loops: CDR1 SGHAT, CDR2 FQDESV (reference sequence). The ends were cut back, 3 bases at V and 4 bases at J, with 4 bases in the middle. The CDR3, as DNA: TGTGCCAGCAGCTTCAATTACGAGCAGTACTTC. Translated: CASSFNYEQYF.

This chain connects TRBV6-1 to TRBJ1-2, with 9 bases lining up with TRBD1. Germline V CDR1 and CDR2: MNHNS, SASEGT. This CDR3 has 13 residues. The J segment lost 8 bases and the V segment lost 2 bases, leaving 3 bases of the junction unmatched. In DNA form, the CDR3 reads TGTGCCAGCAGTGAACGACAGGGGGAGGGCTACACCTTC. It encodes CASSERQGEGYTF.

The V call is TRBV5-1, the J call TRBJ2-7; tentative D call: TRBD1 (5 bases). Germline V CDR1 and CDR2: SGHRS, YFSETQ. This CDR3 spans 15 amino acids. V was clipped by 4 bases and J by 4 bases, with 18 bases between them. The chain's CDR3 is CASSGVPGKGYEQYF. CDR3 nucleotides: TGCGCCAGCAGCGGGGTACCAGGGAAGGGGTACGAGCAGTACTTC.

V usage is TRBV4-2 and J usage is TRBJ2-7; 9 bases map to TRBD2. Losses at the gene ends were 6 bases for V and 2 bases for J; bases not matched to a gene: 8. CDR1 and CDR2 (germline): LGHNA, YNFKEQ. The CDR3 spans 15 residues. The CDR3 nucleotides read TGTGCCAGCAGACAGCAGCGGGAGGTGACCTACGAGCAGTACTTC. It translates to CASRQQREVTYEQYF.

The V and J genes are TRBV28 and TRBJ2-7; tentatively, D is TRBD2 (6 bases). V was pared by 10 bases and J by 3 bases, with 13 bases between. Germline V gene lookup returns CDR1 MDHEN and CDR2 SYDVKM. CDR3 size: 12 residues. The CDR3: CAITGRGYEQYF. CDR3 nucleotides: TGTGCCATTACTGGGCGGGGCTACGAGCAGTACTTC. The entire variable domain, with the rest obtained from reference TRBV28 and TRBJ2-7, is as follows: DVKVTQSSRYLVKRTGEKVFLECVQDMDHENMFWYRQDPGLGLRLIYFSYDVKMKEKGDIPEGYSVSREKKERFSLILESASTNQTSMYLCAITGRGYEQYFGPGTRLTVT.

This clone has just one count. The V call is TRBV9, the J call TRBJ2-5; no reliable D call. From germline, CDR1 is SGDLS and CDR2 YYNGEE. The CDR3 is 14 residues long. Between the trimmed V and J ends, which lost 4 bases and 2 bases, there was a span of 12 bases. The CDR3 DNA reads as TGTGCCAGCAGCCCACCCCTTCAGCAAGAGACCCAGTACTTC. It translates to CASSPPLQQETQYF.

This chain uses TRBV19 with TRBJ2-6; D possibly corresponds to TRBD1 (6 bases). Germline CDR1 reads LNHDA; CDR2 reads SQIVND (reference sequence). Trimming took off 4 bases at V and 4 bases at J, with 14 bases between the two ends. CDR3 length: 16 amino acids. CDR3 bases: TGTGCCAGTAGTAGGGACATAGGAACCGGGGCCAACGTCCTGACTTTC. Amino acids: CASSRDIGTGANVLTF.

The rearrangement joins TRBV19 to TRBJ1-3; D unresolved. In germline, CDR1 is LNHDA, CDR2 SQIVND (reference sequence). The CDR3 contains 16 residues. The V and J ends lost 8 bases and 0 bases respectively, with 17 bases between them. CDR3 in DNA: TGTGCCAGTCGAGCGACGGATTATAACTCTGGAAACACCATATATTTT. Translating it yields CASRATDYNSGNTIYF.

The chain combines TRBV7-2 with TRBJ2-5; TRBD2 agrees at 9 bases. This CDR3 spans 16 amino acids. Germline V gene lookup returns CDR1 SGHTA and CDR2 FQGNSA. V lost 5 bases and J lost 5; bases outside the gene matches: 12. CDR3 coding DNA: TGTGCCAGCAGCAGGGGGCTAGCGGGACTTGAGGAGACCCAGTACTTC. This sequence encodes CASSRGLAGLEETQYF.

This clone showed up just once. CDR3: CAWSGRGNHEQYF. CDR3 nucleotide sequence: TGTGCCTGGAGTGGCAGGGGCAACCACGAGCAGTACTTC. V usage is TRBV30 and J usage is TRBJ2-7, with D maybe TRBD1 (6 bases). The V and J ends lost 1 base and 5 bases respectively, with 12 bases between them. The CDR3 runs 13 residues. The germline CDR1 and CDR2 sequences are GTSNPN and SVGIG (reference sequence).

This rearrangement joins TRBV7-3 to TRBJ2-2; 9 positions agree with TRBD2. V shed 1 base and J 1 base; nucleotides not matched to a gene: 4. The CDR3 is made up of 17 amino acids. Germline V CDR1 and CDR2: SGHTA, FQGTGA. CDR3 in DNA: TGTGCCAGCAGCTTAATGGCGGGAGGGATGAACACCGGGGAGCTGTTTTTT. This codes for CASSLMAGGMNTGELFF.

The J gene is TRBJ2-6, the V gene TRBV30, with D possibly being TRBD1 (5 bases). The V and J ends lost 1 base and 1 base respectively, with 17 bases between them. Germline V gives CDR1 GTSNPN, CDR2 SVGIG (reference sequence). CDR3 size: 18 residues. The CDR3 spells CAWSATPGPHSGANVLTF. CDR3 DNA sequence: TGTGCCTGGAGTGCCACACCAGGGCCCCATTCTGGGGCCAACGTCCTGACTTTC.

The chain is built from TRBV19 and TRBJ2-7, with 11 bases matching TRBD2. The CDR3 is 16 amino acids. Per germline, CDR1 LNHDA and CDR2 SQIVND (reference sequence). The junction had 4 bases not matched to a gene; V was cut back by 0 bases and J by 3 bases. The CDR3 DNA reads as TGTGCCAGTAGTATAGATCTGACTAGCGGGAACTACGAGCAGTACTTC. Encoded protein: CASSIDLTSGNYEQYF.

In nucleotides, the CDR3 is TGTGCCAGCAGCCTCGGACAGGTGAACACTGAAGCTTTCTTT. This translates into CASSLGQVNTEAFF. V is TRBV14 and J is TRBJ1-1, with 7 positions matching TRBD1. V dropped 4 bases and J dropped 0; count of bases not matched to a gene: 2. Germline assignment: CDR1 SGHDN and CDR2 FVKESK. The CDR3 length is 14 residues.

CDR3 sequence reads: CASSQWGQGYNQPQHF. In DNA, the CDR3 is TGTGCCAGCAGTCAATGGGGACAGGGTTACAATCAGCCCCAGCATTTT. The gene calls are TRBV28 and TRBJ1-5; 9 bases match TRBD1. The length of the CDR3 is 16 residues. The V and J ends lost 5 bases and 3 bases, in that order; junction bases with no gene match: 8. Germline CDR1 is MDHEN and CDR2 is SYDVKM.

This chain links TRBV5-6 with TRBJ2-5, with 12 positions matching TRBD2. Germline V gives CDR1 SGHDT, CDR2 YYEEEE. V lost 5 bases to trimming and J lost 1 base; unmatched junction nucleotides: 6. This CDR3 has 16 residues. The DNA of the CDR3 is TGTGCCAGCAGGGCACTAGCGGGAGGCCGCCAAGAGACCCAGTACTTC. Translating gives CASRALAGGRQETQYF.

This chain uses TRBV7-8 with TRBJ2-1; 10 bases match TRBD2. Germline V gene sequence: CDR1 SGHVS, CDR2 FQNEAQ. The CDR3 length is 15 residues. Trimming took 4 bases from V and 1 from J; bases not matched to a gene: 1. The CDR3 protein is CASSYSGRSYNEQFF. CDR3 bases: TGTGCCAGCAGCTATAGCGGGAGGTCCTACAATGAGCAGTTCTTC.

This sequence joins TRBV6-5 and TRBJ2-4; 9 bases match TRBD1. V lost 7 bases to trimming and J lost 14 bases; unmatched junction nucleotides: 12. The CDR3 totals 13 residues. Germline CDR1 and CDR2: MNHEY and SVGAGI. The DNA of the CDR3 is TGTGCCAGCAATCTACAGGGGGCCGGTTTGGAGTACTTC. The encoded protein is CASNLQGAGLEYF.

The chain joins TRBV12-3 or TRBV12-4 to TRBJ1-2; D possibly corresponds to TRBD1 (6 bases). The ends were cut back, 3 bases at V and 4 bases at J, with 9 bases in the middle. The CDR3 has 13 residues. The CDR3 bases are TGTGCCAGCAGTTTGGCCAGGGGCTATGGCTACACCTTC. Translating it yields CASSLARGYGYTF.